These 2 T cell receptor beta chains share one sample of origin, sequenced in a study of T cells in Graves' hyperthyroidism and ophthalmopathy. It was RNA transcripts that yielded the amplified TCR beta CDR3 regions. With the HTBI primer set, the TCR CDR3 went through a first round of RT-PCR. TCRdb ran MiXCR on the multiplex PCR reads and lists one entry per CDR3 protein. The table lists 250,000 to 300,000 distinct CDR3 sequences, about 15% of them singletons, with around 58% in the top ten. The sequencing input was blood. These receptors all come from a woman between 55 and 75 years old with Graves' ophthalmopathy.

The V call is TRBV12-3 or TRBV12-4, the J call TRBJ2-5; perhaps TRBD1 as D (5 bases). The V and J ends lost 6 bases and 2 bases respectively, with 22 bases between them. The CDR3 consists of 17 residues. CDR3 protein: CASSRPQVGDGQETQYF. DNA of the CDR3: TGTGCCAGCAGCCGGCCCCAAGTAGGGGATGGTCAAGAGACCCAGTACTTC.

At least ten counts were recorded for this clonotype. The CDR3 protein is CSGTSGGAGDTQYF. The CDR3 coding sequence is TGCAGTGGGACTAGCGGGGGGGCCGGAGATACGCAGTATTTT. The chain combines TRBV20-1 with TRBJ2-3; 15 nucleotides match TRBD2. Germline CDR1 is DFQATT and CDR2 is SNEGSKA (reference sequence). This CDR3 contains 14 residues. The J segment lost 5 bases and the V segment lost 7 bases, leaving 4 bases of the junction unmatched.